Listed here is a single TCR beta chain. This clonotype was observed at least ten times. Its cognate antigen has yet to be identified. Base qualities were left out, and no much larger clone turns up one base away. The data belong to a study of T cell repertoires in cytomegalovirus infection (dated by TCRdb to the late 2010s). Looking at the study overall: Because public TCR beta signatures pointed to carriage of CMV infection together with the matching HLA type, the HLA type of each donor mattered for the analysis.

The run used an Illumina HiSeq 1500. Using fastp at Q25 and MiXCR, TCRdb reprocessed the public reads and kept productive beta chains. Duplicate CDR3 protein sequences are folded into a single record with the most common DNA and genes. This sample is represented by 450,000 to 600,000 distinct CDR3 sequences; roughly 12% of them were singletons. The ten largest clones capture roughly 10% of the sample. Overall study results and their limits: In both this cohort and an independent cohort of several hundred donors, the cumulative frequency of public TCR beta family members distinguished carriers of CMV infection plus the relevant HLA type. The ex vivo response was dominated by HLA-C-restricted CMV-specific TCR beta clonotypes, which also provided the single most frequent clonotype in two of eight donors.

From its cysteine to its phenylalanine, the CDR3 spans 15 amino acids. CDR3 DNA is the only sequence kept; it has 45 bases, read in frame from the first base. Here V drops 0 bases and J drops 7 bases, and the junction holds 5 bases not matched to any gene. CDR1 MNHEY and CDR2 SVGEGT are derived from the germline V gene. The chain joins TRBV6-2 or TRBV6-3 to TRBJ2-2, and 7 junction bases match TRBD2. The sample consisted of PBMCs. This TCR derives from a human donor in good health (CMV status not recorded). Some clones in this sample may be carry-over from other donors' samples. The CDR3 reads CASSYSIPSGGELFF. The DNA sequence is given as TGTGCCAGCAGTTACTCGATTCCTAGCGGCGGGGAGCTGTTTTTT.